One sample yielded the 9 T cell receptor beta chains listed below, sequenced in a study of glioma-infiltrating T cells (dated by TCRdb to 2016 to 2017). TCRdb records Illumina MiSeq as the sequencer. The iRepertoire nested amplicon-rescue multiplex PCR (arm-PCR) platform was used to amplify TCR alpha and beta CDR3 regions from RNA. The public reads were reanalyzed by TCRdb: fastp trimming at Q25, MiXCR alignment, in-frame beta chains only. Each entry is one CDR3 protein sequence, shown with its most common DNA and genes. This sample is represented by 300,000 to 450,000 distinct CDR3 sequences; about two fifths of them were singletons. The top ten constitute around 12% of the sample. Specimen: glioma tissue, nonneoplastic brain tissue, or PBMCs (not recorded which). These receptors were collected from a human donor with low-grade glioma or glioblastoma, undergoing nonglioma brain surgery, or in good health (not recorded which).

This clonotype was seen a handful of times. V and J are TRBV7-3 and TRBJ1-1; D remains unclear. Trimming stripped 5 bases from V and 7 bases from J, with 17 bases between. CDR3 size: 14 residues. Germline V gives CDR1 SGHTA, CDR2 FQGTGA. The chain's CDR3 is CASSPAAGSGEAFF. The CDR3 DNA follows: TGTGCCAGCAGCCCAGCGGCGGGCTCTGGTGAAGCTTTCTTT.

Points on this clonotype: A single base separates this from a much larger clone, so it may be a read error. No conserved phenylalanine or tryptophan ends this CDR3, so it is likely a read error. V usage is TRBV20-1 and J usage is TRBJ2-1; possibly TRBD1 for D (6 bases). CDR1 and CDR2 from the germline V gene are DFQATT and SNEGSKA (reference sequence). The CDR3 spans 12 residues. V dropped 0 bases and J dropped 9 bases, with 9 bases sitting between them. The CDR3, as DNA: TGCAGTGCTAGAGACCAGGGGATTGAGCAGTTCTAC. This encodes CSARDQGIEQFY.

This clonotype was recorded once. The V and J genes are TRBV6-5 and TRBJ2-7; tentative D call: TRBD1 (5 bases). Trimming removed 8 bases from V and 5 bases from J, with 22 bases in between. The CDR3 is made up of 15 amino acids. Germline assignment: CDR1 MNHEY and CDR2 SVGAGI. Here the CDR3 DNA reads TGTGCCAGCTCACCACCTAGGACATCCGGCCACGAGCAGTACTTC. Its protein product is CASSPPRTSGHEQYF.

The DNA for the CDR3 is TGTGCCAGCATGGGGACAGTTAGCTCCTACGAGCAGTACTTC. Protein: CASMGTVSSYEQYF. The chain is built from TRBV6-1 and TRBJ2-7; 7 bases are shared with TRBD1. Per the germline V gene, CDR1 is MNHNS and CDR2 is SASEGT. The CDR3 covers 14 residues. Trimming removed 7 bases from V and 0 bases from J; junction bases left unmatched: 6.

The chain carries TRBV28 and TRBJ2-3; D may correspond to TRBD1 or TRBD2 (5 bases each). In germline, CDR1 is MDHEN, CDR2 SYDVKM. Between the trimmed V and J ends, which lost 7 bases and 4 bases, there was a span of 15 bases. This CDR3 contains 14 residues. CDR3 region: CASKGRNGADTQYF. DNA of the CDR3: TGTGCCAGCAAGGGGCGGAACGGGGCAGATACGCAGTATTTT.

The sample holds many counts of this clonotype. The rearrangement joins TRBV27 to TRBJ1-4; D gene uncertain. There are 14 residues in the CDR3. V was clipped by 7 bases and J by 4 bases, with 13 bases between them. The germline gives CDR1 MNHEY, CDR2 SMNVEV (reference sequence). CDR3 DNA sequence: TGTGCCAGCAAAACAGAGTTATTTAATGAAAAACTGTTTTTT. Its translation is CASKTELFNEKLFF.

The chain recombines TRBV7-9 with TRBJ2-1; 7 nucleotides match TRBD2. Germline V gives CDR1 SEHNR, CDR2 FQNEAQ (reference sequence). The V segment lost 2 bases and the J segment 10 bases; nucleotides outside the gene matches: 5. This CDR3 spans 13 amino acids. The CDR3 loop reads CASSLTLATEQFF. In DNA, the CDR3 is TGTGCCAGCAGCTTAACACTAGCGACCGAGCAGTTCTTC.

A note on this clonotype: Without the conserved terminal phenylalanine or tryptophan, this CDR3 likely stems from a read error. The J gene is TRBJ2-7, the V gene TRBV15; 12 nucleotides align to TRBD1. The V gene end was trimmed by 4 bases and the J gene end by 9 bases; junction bases not matched to a gene: 10. Germline V gives CDR1 LNHNV, CDR2 YYDKDF (reference sequence). This CDR3 spans 15 amino acids. CDR3 protein: CATSTGVGQGAVQYL. The CDR3 bases are TGTGCCACCAGCACAGGAGTGGGACAGGGGGCAGTGCAGTACCTC.

V gene TRBV10-3 combines with J gene TRBJ2-3; 10 nucleotides align to TRBD2. This CDR3 comprises 16 residues. J was trimmed by 2 bases and V by 1 base; bases with no gene match: 3. Germline CDR1 is ENHRY and CDR2 is SYGVKD. The CDR3 here is CAISEYGTSATDTQYF. The CDR3 bases are TGTGCCATCAGTGAGTACGGGACTAGCGCCACAGATACGCAGTATTTT.